This T cell receptor beta chain was identified during a study of blood T cell repertoires in COVID-19. Repertoires were generated with immunoSEQ multiplex PCR, while TCRdb's copy carries only in-frame clones and drops some. The sample has roughly 80,000 clones; 90% are singletons. Germline V gives CDR1 MNHNY, CDR2 SVGAGI (reference sequence). V gave up 5 bases and J gave up 3 bases; unmatched junction bases: 13. This CDR3 region has 17 residues. V gene TRBV6-6 combines with J gene TRBJ2-5, with 9 bases identical to TRBD2. The sample consisted of peripheral blood. The TCR comes from a man aged 60 to 75 with acute or convalescent COVID-19. This CDR3 reads CASSRPPLAGVKETQYF. The CDR3 DNA is TGTGCCAGCAGTCGGCCTCCTTTAGCGGGAGTTAAAGAGACCCAGTACTTC.